The 2 T cell receptor beta chains presented below share a single source sample, sequenced in a study of technical replicates of blood from a handful of donors (dated 2017 in TCRdb). The method was the immunoSEQ multiplex PCR assay. The immuneACCESS repertoire file appears here via TCRdb, limited to in-frame rearrangements. These files lack a portion of the clones; in checked studies, under half of the deficit traces to unresolved V genes, and the cause of the others is not known. This sample is represented by more than 65,000 clones; more than 85% of them were singletons. The top ten hold around 0.43% of the sample. The sample taken for sequencing was T cells isolated from PBMCs. These receptors originate from a human donor in good health.

The chain couples TRBV27 to TRBJ1-4; D remains ambiguous. The CDR3 totals 14 residues. Trimming took off 6 bases at V and 0 bases at J, with 8 bases between the two ends. Germline-derived CDR1 and CDR2 are MNHEY and SMNVEV (reference sequence). CDR3 DNA: TGTGCCAGCAGGCGGATAGCAACTAATGAAAAACTGTTTTTT. Translation gives CASRRIATNEKLFF.

The chain joins TRBV6-5 to TRBJ2-7, with 8 nucleotides matching TRBD2. This CDR3 is built from 14 residues. From germline, CDR1 is MNHEY and CDR2 SVGAGI. The junction had 5 bases not matched to a gene; V was cut back by 7 bases and J by 0 bases. Here the CDR3 DNA reads TGTGCCAGCACCCGCGGGAGGCACTCCTACGAGCAGTACTTC. It translates to CASTRGRHSYEQYF.